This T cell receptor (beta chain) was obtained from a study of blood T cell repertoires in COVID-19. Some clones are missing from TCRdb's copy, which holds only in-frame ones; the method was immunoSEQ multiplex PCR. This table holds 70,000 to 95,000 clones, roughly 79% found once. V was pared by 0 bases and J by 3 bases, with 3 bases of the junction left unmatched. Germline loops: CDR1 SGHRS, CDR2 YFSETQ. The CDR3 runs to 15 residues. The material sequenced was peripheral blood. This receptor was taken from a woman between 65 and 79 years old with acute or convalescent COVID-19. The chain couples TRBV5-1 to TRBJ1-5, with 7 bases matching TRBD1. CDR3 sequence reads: CASSLAGTDNQPQHF. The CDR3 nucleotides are TGCGCCAGCAGCTTGGCCGGGACAGACAATCAGCCCCAGCATTTT. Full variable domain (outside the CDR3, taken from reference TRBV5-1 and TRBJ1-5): KAGVTQTPRYLIKTRGQQVTLSCSPISGHRSVSWYQQTPGQGLQFLFEYFSETQRNKGNFPGRFSGRQFSNSRSEMNVSTLELGDSALYLCASSLAGTDNQPQHFGDGTRLSIL.